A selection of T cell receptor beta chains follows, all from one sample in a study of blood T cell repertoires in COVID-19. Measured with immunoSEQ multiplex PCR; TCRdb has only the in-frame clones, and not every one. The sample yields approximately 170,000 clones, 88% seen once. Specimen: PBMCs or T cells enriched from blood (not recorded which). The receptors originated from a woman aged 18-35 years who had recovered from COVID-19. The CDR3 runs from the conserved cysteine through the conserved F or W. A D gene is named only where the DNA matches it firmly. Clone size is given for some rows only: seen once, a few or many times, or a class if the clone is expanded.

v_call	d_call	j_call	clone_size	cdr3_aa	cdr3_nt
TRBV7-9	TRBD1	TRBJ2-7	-	CASSPNNRDRGEQYF	TGTGCCAGCAGCCCTAACAACCGGGACAGAGGGGAGCAGTACTTC
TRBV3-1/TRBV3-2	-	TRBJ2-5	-	CASSQGRETQYF	TGTGCCAGCAGCCAAGGTCGTGAGACCCAGTACTTC
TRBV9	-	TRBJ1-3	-	CASSEYLSSGNTIYF	TGTGCCAGCAGCGAATACTTGAGCTCTGGAAACACCATATATTTT
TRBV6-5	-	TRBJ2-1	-	CASLLVMGGKGEQFF	TGTGCCAGCCTCCTTGTCATGGGCGGGAAGGGTGAGCAGTTCTTC
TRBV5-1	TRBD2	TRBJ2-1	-	CASSSIGGSSYNEQFF	TGCGCCAGCAGCTCAATCGGGGGGAGCTCCTACAATGAGCAGTTCTTC
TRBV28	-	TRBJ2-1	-	CASSFNGVDNEQFF	TGTGCCAGCAGTTTTAACGGGGTGGACAATGAGCAGTTCTTC
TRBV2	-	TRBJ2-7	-	CASFPSRLGSYEQYF	TGTGCCAGCTTCCCCTCGAGGCTGGGTAGTTACGAGCAGTACTTC
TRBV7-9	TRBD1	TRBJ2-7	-	CASSSTGGSDEQYF	TGTGCCAGCAGCTCGACAGGGGGTAGCGACGAGCAGTACTTC
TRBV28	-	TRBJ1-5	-	CASNGGERQPQHF	TGTGCCAGCAATGGAGGGGAGAGGCAGCCCCAGCATTTT
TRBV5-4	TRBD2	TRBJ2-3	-	CASSFSGWSVSDTQYF	TGTGCCAGCAGCTTTAGCGGGTGGAGTGTGTCCGATACGCAGTATTTT
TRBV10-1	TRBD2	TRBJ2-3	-	CASSESGGVSTQYF	TGCGCCAGCAGTGAGTCGGGGGGGGTGAGTACGCAGTATTTT
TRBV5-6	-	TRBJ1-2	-	CASSVQANYGYTF	TGTGCCAGCAGCGTCCAGGCTAACTATGGCTACACCTTC
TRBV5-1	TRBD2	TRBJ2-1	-	CASSAFGILAGAHNEQFF	TGCGCCAGCAGCGCTTTCGGGATACTAGCGGGGGCCCACAATGAGCAGTTCTTC
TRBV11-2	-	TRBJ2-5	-	CASSLRGAGIQETQYF	TGTGCCAGCAGCCTCAGGGGGGCAGGGATTCAAGAGACCCAGTACTTC
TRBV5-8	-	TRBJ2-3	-	CASSLAGRSTDTQYF	TGTGCCAGCAGCTTGGCAGGCAGATCCACAGATACGCAGTATTTT
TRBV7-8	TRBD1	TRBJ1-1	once	CASSLVAGTGVNTEAFF	TGTGCCAGCAGCTTAGTTGCGGGGACAGGGGTGAACACTGAAGCTTTCTTT
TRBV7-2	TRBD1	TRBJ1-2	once	CASSPGQLLSGYTF	TGTGCCAGCAGCCCGGGACAGCTACTATCTGGCTACACCTTC
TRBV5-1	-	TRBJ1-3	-	CASSLDGALGNTIYF	TGCGCCAGCAGCTTGGATGGTGCGCTAGGAAACACCATATATTTT
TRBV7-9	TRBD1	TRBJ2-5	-	CASSLVSQGVETQYF	TGTGCCAGCAGCTTAGTATCACAGGGGGTAGAGACCCAGTACTTC
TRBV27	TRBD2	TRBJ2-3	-	CASSLRLAGGTDTQYF	TGTGCCAGCAGTCTCAGACTAGCGGGAGGGACAGATACGCAGTATTTT
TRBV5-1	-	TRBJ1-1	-	CASSFTSENTEAFF	TGCGCCAGCAGCTTTACGTCAGAGAACACTGAAGCTTTCTTT
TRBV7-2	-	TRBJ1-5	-	CASSLVPGLYSNQPQHF	TGTGCCAGCAGCTTAGTGCCAGGACTTTATAGCAATCAGCCCCAGCATTTT
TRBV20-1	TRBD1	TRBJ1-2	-	CRRQGDYGYTF	TGCAGGAGACAGGGGGACTATGGCTACACCTTC
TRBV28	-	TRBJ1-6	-	CASSSTDGSSPLHF	TGTGCCAGCAGTTCGACAGACGGTAGTTCACCCCTCCACTTT
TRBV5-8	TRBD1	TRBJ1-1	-	CASSFDQGAMNTEAFF	TGTGCCAGCAGCTTTGACCAGGGGGCGATGAACACTGAAGCTTTCTTT